A selection of T cell receptor beta chains follows, all from one sample in a study of cytomegalovirus exposure and HLA in healthy donors. This table comes from immunoSEQ multiplex PCR, and its TCRdb copy is limited to in-frame clones, with some not included. The data contain roughly 200,000 clones, around 80% of them singletons. Sequenced material: PBMCs. These receptors were taken from a woman aged 30 to 39 in good health and CMV-seropositive. CDR3s leave out the opening cysteine and the closing phenylalanine or tryptophan. Rows give clone size only sometimes, using once, few, many, or a class for an expanded clone.

CDR3 protein	clone size	V gene	J gene
ASSSTGWNTEAF	-	TRBV7-9	TRBJ1-1
ASSYEQTGGYEQY	-	TRBV6-5	TRBJ2-7
ASSPGLAGTEQF	-	TRBV18	TRBJ2-1
ASSQEGLSGNTIY	-	TRBV7-9	TRBJ1-3
ASSSWTSQNEQF	-	TRBV6-5	TRBJ2-1
ASSRWISGQETQY	few	TRBV7-9	TRBJ2-5
ASSYSGTPNSYEQY	-	TRBV6-5	TRBJ2-7
ASSRGGTYEQY	-	TRBV27	TRBJ2-7
ASSTTVLSASTDTQY	-	TRBV19	TRBJ2-3
ASSAAGNTIY	-	TRBV6-1	TRBJ1-3
ASSLGAGGAYTEAF	-	TRBV5-6	TRBJ1-1
ASSVTLSGRGLY	-	TRBV9	TRBJ2-7
ASSLELAGDTQY	-	TRBV5-4	TRBJ2-3
ASSRTGTNQPQH	-	TRBV4-2	TRBJ1-5
ASSPGQNQPQH	-	TRBV4-3	TRBJ1-5
SVGTGTGYEQY	-	TRBV29-1	TRBJ2-7
ASSLAGQKDEAF	-	TRBV5-1	TRBJ1-1
ASSLLGQGAETQY	-	TRBV6-5	TRBJ2-5
ASSLKWTGLAGRNEQF	-	TRBV5-6	TRBJ2-1
ASSSYRGQKDYGYT	-	TRBV4-2	TRBJ1-2
ASSDGWSPQH	-	TRBV25-1	TRBJ1-5
ASMSEEGSYEQY	-	TRBV5-4	TRBJ2-7
ASSLRTSGAYNEQF	-	TRBV11-3	TRBJ2-1
ASSQERGINYGYT	-	TRBV4-3	TRBJ1-2
ASSQPSGRNDNEQF	-	TRBV4-1	TRBJ2-1
ASSSTGGDGPQH	few	TRBV7-2	TRBJ1-5
ASRSYRGKETQY	once	TRBV7-8	TRBJ2-5
ASSPGSTLYEQY	-	TRBV5-6	TRBJ2-7
ASSSLTGGSNQPQH	-	TRBV27	TRBJ1-5
ASSQGPGETQY	-	TRBV18	TRBJ2-5
ASTRQGGYGYT	few	TRBV6-5	TRBJ1-2
ASSGQGDSQPQH	-	TRBV7-2	TRBJ1-5
ASSGGTGDTGELF	few	TRBV5-6	TRBJ2-2
ASSPGWGGINTGELF	-	TRBV5-4	TRBJ2-2
ASSAVAGSTRTQY	-	TRBV9	TRBJ2-5
ASSSHPPGTSIYEQY	-	TRBV11-2	TRBJ2-7
SVAGEGIRSYEQY	few	TRBV29-1	TRBJ2-7
ASSFSSNYGYT	-	TRBV11-3	TRBJ1-2
ASSLGPGMNTEAF	-	TRBV5-6	TRBJ1-1
ASRRTSGPYEQY	-	TRBV6-6	TRBJ2-7
ASSTPGQGVRPLYNSPLH	-	TRBV28	TRBJ1-6